Following are 31 T cell receptor beta chains from one sample sequenced in a study of OX40 agonist ivuxolimab in advanced cancers. Some clones are missing from TCRdb's copy, which holds only in-frame ones; the method was immunoSEQ multiplex PCR. The table lists 81,000 or so clones, just over 90% of them singletons. Source: CD4+ or CD8+ T cells sorted from blood, taken in a trial of the OX40 agonist ivuxolimab. The receptor source for this set is an adult with an advanced solid tumor such as melanoma, head and neck, liver or kidney cancer.

The V gene is TRBV7-9, the J gene TRBJ1-2; D uncertain. V lost 0 bases and J lost 2, with 4 bases in between. The germline V gene encodes CDR1 SEHNR and CDR2 FQNEAQ (reference sequence). The CDR3 runs to 13 residues. The chain's CDR3 is CASSLASNYGYTF. The CDR3 DNA reads TGTGCCAGCAGCTTAGCCTCCAACTATGGCTACACCTTC.

The chain carries TRBV27 and TRBJ2-1; 7 bases align to TRBD2. Trimming at V came to 2 bases and at J to 6 bases, leaving 7 bases not matched to a gene. CDR1 is MNHEY, CDR2 SMNVEV, per germline (reference sequence). This CDR3 region has 15 residues. CDR3 sequence reads: CASSLIGPGGNEQFF. The CDR3 DNA is TGTGCCAGCAGTTTAATAGGGCCGGGGGGCAATGAGCAGTTCTTC.

This clone was counted once. The chain combines TRBV19 with TRBJ1-3, with TRBD1 as a possible D gene (5 bases). Per germline, CDR1 LNHDA and CDR2 SQIVND (reference sequence). The CDR3 spans 14 residues. V was cut by 7 bases and J by 0 bases, with 10 bases left in between. The chain's CDR3 is CASKGTLSGNTIYF. CDR3 sequence (DNA): TGTGCCAGTAAGGGGACGCTCTCTGGAAACACCATATATTTT.

This chain connects TRBV27 to TRBJ2-1; 11 bases line up with TRBD2. The CDR3 covers 15 residues. The junction had 7 bases not matched to a gene; V was cut back by 9 bases and J by 3 bases. The germline V gene has CDR1 MNHEY and CDR2 SMNVEV (reference sequence). The DNA for the CDR3 is TGTGCCAGTAGTAGCGGGGGGGCCAACTACAATGAGCAGTTCTTC. Residues: CASSSGGANYNEQFF.

DNA of the CDR3: TGTGCCAGCAGCGTGGGGACTAGCCCAGATACGCAGTATTTT. Its translation: CASSVGTSPDTQYF. The chain recombines TRBV9 with TRBJ2-3; 9 bases are shared with TRBD2. The CDR3 is made up of 14 amino acids. V lost 2 bases to trimming and J lost 4 bases; unmatched junction nucleotides: 2. From germline, CDR1 is SGDLS and CDR2 YYNGEE.

V and J are TRBV4-1 and TRBJ2-7; 7 bases are a match to TRBD2. Germline V CDR1 and CDR2: MGHRA, YSYEKL. This CDR3 contains 15 residues. V was pared by 0 bases and J by 0 bases, with 2 bases of the junction left unmatched. CDR3: CASSQEAGSSYEQYF. The DNA for the CDR3 is TGCGCCAGCAGCCAAGAAGCGGGGAGCTCCTACGAGCAGTACTTC.

This clone has a single count. This chain's CDR3 is CASSDRDRAKNIQYF. The CDR3, as DNA: TGTGCCAGCAGTGATCGAGACAGGGCCAAAAACATTCAGTACTTC. J is TRBJ2-4 and V is TRBV25-1; possible D gene TRBD1, 6 bases. The CDR3 runs to 15 residues. The V gene lost 3 bases and the J gene lost 1 base, with 10 bases spanning the gap. CDR1 and CDR2 (germline): MGHDK, SYGVNS.

The V and J genes are TRBV5-4 and TRBJ2-7, with 9 bases identical to TRBD2. The CDR3 has 14 amino acids. Trimming took 4 bases from V and 2 from J; bases not matched to a gene: 4. The V gene's germline CDR1 is SGHNT and CDR2 YYREEE (reference sequence). The CDR3 reads CASSPVAGAYEQYF. The CDR3 bases are TGTGCCAGCAGCCCGGTAGCGGGAGCCTACGAGCAGTACTTC.

The chain combines TRBV9 with TRBJ2-3; 7 bases map to TRBD2. The V gene's germline CDR1 is SGDLS and CDR2 YYNGEE. The CDR3 totals 15 residues. J lost 0 bases, V lost 4 bases, and 5 bases had no gene match. This CDR3 reads CASSMLTSSTDTQYF. The DNA for the CDR3 is TGTGCCAGCAGCATGTTGACTAGCAGCACAGATACGCAGTATTTT.

This clone was counted only a few times. This chain joins TRBV30 and TRBJ1-1; D unclear. CDR1 and CDR2 from the germline V gene are GTSNPN and SVGIG (reference sequence). With 3 bases removed from V and 1 base from J, the gap between germline ends came to 3 bases. This CDR3 comprises 11 residues. CDR3 amino acids: CAWRRNTEAFF. CDR3 nucleotides: TGTGCCTGGAGAAGGAACACTGAAGCTTTCTTT.

V gene TRBV25-1 combines with J gene TRBJ2-7; TRBD1 matches at 8 bases. V was clipped by 2 bases and J by 2 bases; unmatched bases: 8. Per germline, CDR1 MGHDK and CDR2 SYGVNS. This CDR3 has 16 amino acids. The CDR3 DNA reads as TGTGCCAGCAGTGAAGTTTGGACAGGGAGGACCTACGAGCAGTACTTC. This sequence encodes CASSEVWTGRTYEQYF.

Only one count was recorded for this clone. The chain couples TRBV4-3 to TRBJ1-1; D might be TRBD1 (5 bases). Trimming cost V 1 base and J 0 bases, with 9 bases left between them. The CDR3 covers 15 residues. Per the germline V gene, CDR1 is LGHNA and CDR2 is YSLEER. Written as DNA, the CDR3 is TGCGCCAGCAGCCAAGCGGGGCAGATGAACACTGAAGCTTTCTTT. Its translation: CASSQAGQMNTEAFF.

J is TRBJ2-1 and V is TRBV7-6; D tentatively reads TRBD1 or TRBD2 (5 bases each). Germline CDR1 SGHVS, CDR2 FNYEAQ. CDR3 length equals 14 residues. The CDR3 sequence: CASQGVGAYNEQFF. CDR3 sequence (DNA): TGTGCATCCCAGGGCGTCGGGGCCTACAATGAGCAGTTCTTC.

Here the CDR3 DNA reads TGTGCCAGCAGCCCCAGTCCCACAGATACGCAGTATTTT. Residues: CASSPSPTDTQYF. V gene TRBV9 combines with J gene TRBJ2-3; no clear D gene. V was pared by 4 bases and J by 2 bases, with 8 bases between. From germline, CDR1 is SGDLS and CDR2 YYNGEE. The CDR3 is 13 residues long.

The genes are TRBV7-6 and TRBJ2-2, with D unclear. This CDR3 has 14 residues. Germline lookup yields CDR1 SGHVS and CDR2 FNYEAQ. Trimming stripped 2 bases from V and 3 bases from J, with 7 bases between. CDR3 sequence reads: CASSLSGHTGELFF. The CDR3 nucleotides read TGTGCCAGCAGCTTATCTGGTCACACCGGGGAGCTGTTTTTT.

This clone came up once. The chain has TRBV29-1 and TRBJ2-3, with 7 bases lining up with TRBD2. CDR1 SQVTM and CDR2 ANQGSEA come from the germline V gene. The junction had 9 bases not matched to a gene; V was cut back by 7 bases and J by 5 bases. The CDR3 runs 13 residues. CDR3 coding DNA: TGCAGCGGTGCGGGGCTAGCGGTAGATACGCAGTATTTT. It codes for CSGAGLAVDTQYF.

The rearrangement joins TRBV4-1 to TRBJ2-1; D not certain. V was clipped by 1 base and J by 0 bases, with 7 bases between them. The CDR3 is made up of 15 amino acids. Germline V gene sequence: CDR1 MGHRA, CDR2 YSYEKL. Here the CDR3 DNA reads TGCGCCAGCAGCCAAGGGCAGCTCTCCTACAATGAGCAGTTCTTC. Translated, it gives CASSQGQLSYNEQFF.

The V call is TRBV6-5, the J call TRBJ2-1, with D possibly TRBD2 on 5 matching bases. V shed 0 bases and J shed 8 bases, with 8 bases lying between them. Germline assignment: CDR1 MNHEY and CDR2 SVGAGI. The CDR3 sequence is 13 residues long. CDR3 sequence reads: CASSYSGADEQFF. CDR3 nucleotide sequence: TGTGCCAGCAGTTACTCGGGAGCGGATGAGCAGTTCTTC.

This clone was picked up a small number of times. V and J are TRBV25-1 and TRBJ1-1, with TRBD1 identical over 9 bases. CDR1 and CDR2 (germline): MGHDK, SYGVNS. The CDR3 runs to 12 residues. Trimming cost V 6 bases and J 14 bases; bases outside gene matches: 10. For the CDR3, the DNA is TGTGCCAGCAGGGGACTCGGACAGGGGCCCTTCTTT. Translation gives CASRGLGQGPFF.

The rearrangement joins TRBV9 to TRBJ2-5; D could derive from TRBD1 or TRBD2 (6 bases each). The length of the CDR3 is 17 residues. The V end was cut by 0 bases, the J end by 5 bases, with 20 bases between. Germline V gene data show CDR1 as SGDLS and CDR2 as YYNGEE. CDR3: CASSVGRTAGDWETQYF. The CDR3 coding sequence is TGTGCCAGCAGCGTAGGTAGGACAGCAGGGGACTGGGAGACCCAGTACTTC.

V is TRBV2 and J is TRBJ2-1; 7 bases are a match to TRBD2. V lost 6 bases and J lost 0; bases outside the gene matches: 5. Germline V gives CDR1 SNHLY, CDR2 FYNNEI. The CDR3 has 15 amino acids. CDR3 in amino acids: CASSPSGGSYNEQFF. The CDR3 DNA sequence: TGTGCCAGCAGCCCCTCGGGGGGCTCCTACAATGAGCAGTTCTTC.

This clone was seen just once. The rearrangement joins TRBV7-2 to TRBJ1-1, with 8 bases fitting TRBD1. The J segment lost 5 bases and the V segment lost 5 bases, leaving 7 bases of the junction unmatched. The CDR3 loop spans 14 amino acids. CDR1 and CDR2 (germline): SGHTA, FQGNSA. CDR3: CASSHRTGSTEAFF. As DNA, the CDR3 is TGTGCCAGCAGCCACCGGACAGGGAGTACTGAAGCTTTCTTT.

Here the CDR3 reads CASSFLPTRVKNSPLHF. CDR3 coding DNA: TGTGCCAGCAGCTTCCTCCCCACCCGGGTCAAAAATTCACCCCTCCACTTT. The chain couples TRBV11-3 to TRBJ1-6; D uncertain. The CDR3 totals 17 residues. CDR1 is SGHNT and CDR2 is YENEEA in the germline V gene. The V gene lost 3 bases and the J gene lost 7 bases, with 19 bases spanning the gap.

The rearrangement links TRBV29-1 to TRBJ2-2; D possibly corresponds to TRBD2 (7 bases). CDR1 SQVTM and CDR2 ANQGSEA come from the germline V gene. V was cut by 6 bases and J by 11 bases, with 22 bases left in between. CDR3 length equals 14 residues. CDR3 amino acids: CSVLHRGEGGELFF. DNA for the CDR3: TGCAGCGTCCTACATAGGGGGGAGGGCGGTGAGCTGTTTTTT.

The CDR3, as DNA: TGTGCCAGCAGCTTAAGTGGGTATGGTTACAATGAGCAGTTCTTC. Protein product: CASSLSGYGYNEQFF. The V and J genes are TRBV11-2 and TRBJ2-1; D not resolved. CDR1 and CDR2 from the germline V gene are SGHAT and FQNNGV. The CDR3 has 15 residues. Trimming removed 2 bases from V and 4 bases from J, with 12 bases in between.

The chain has TRBV4-1 and TRBJ2-5, with 7 bases aligning to TRBD1. The CDR3 is 16 amino acids. Per the germline V gene, CDR1 is MGHRA and CDR2 is YSYEKL. V lost 4 bases, J lost 0 bases, and 8 bases stayed unmatched. The CDR3 DNA is TGCGCCAGCAGCCTGCGGACAGGCCGGTACCAAGAGACCCAGTACTTC. Residues: CASSLRTGRYQETQYF.

The V gene is TRBV6-5, the J gene TRBJ2-7, with TRBD1 as a possible D gene (6 bases). This CDR3 contains 16 residues. Germline V gene data show CDR1 as MNHEY and CDR2 as SVGAGI. With 0 bases removed from V and 1 base from J, the gap between germline ends came to 13 bases. DNA for the CDR3: TGTGCCAGCAGTTACTCGAGTGGGACACTTTCCTACGAGCAGTACTTC. The encoded protein is CASSYSSGTLSYEQYF.

J is TRBJ1-1 and V is TRBV2; D possibly corresponds to TRBD1 (6 bases). V was pared by 6 bases and J by 1 base, with 9 bases between. The CDR3 contains 13 residues. Germline CDR1 and CDR2: SNHLY and FYNNEI. The CDR3 sequence is CASRDSQNTEAFF. The CDR3 nucleotides read TGTGCCAGCAGGGACAGCCAGAACACTGAAGCTTTCTTT.

V gene TRBV7-3 combines with J gene TRBJ2-3; 7 bases fit TRBD2. The germline V gene has CDR1 SGHTA and CDR2 FQGTGA. V was pared by 5 bases and J by 4 bases, with 9 bases of the junction left unmatched. The CDR3 totals 15 residues. CDR3 bases: TGTGCCAGCAGCCCCGGCGGGAGTTTGGCAGATACGCAGTATTTT. This translates into CASSPGGSLADTQYF.

The chain uses TRBV28 and TRBJ1-6, with D possibly being TRBD1 (6 bases). With 7 bases removed from V and 7 bases from J, the gap between germline ends came to 14 bases. The germline V gene encodes CDR1 MDHEN and CDR2 SYDVKM. This CDR3 has 14 residues. The chain's CDR3 is CASIEPGENSPLHF. CDR3 nucleotides: TGTGCCAGCATCGAACCAGGGGAGAATTCACCCCTCCACTTT.

The genes are TRBV4-1 and TRBJ1-4; D is undetermined. This CDR3 region has 17 residues. Trimming cost V 3 bases and J 7 bases, with 21 bases left between them. Germline values: CDR1 MGHRA, CDR2 YSYEKL. CDR3 coding DNA: TGCGCCAGCAGCCACGGTCGGGCTGGGGTTGCGATTGAAAAACTGTTTTTT. It yields the protein CASSHGRAGVAIEKLFF.